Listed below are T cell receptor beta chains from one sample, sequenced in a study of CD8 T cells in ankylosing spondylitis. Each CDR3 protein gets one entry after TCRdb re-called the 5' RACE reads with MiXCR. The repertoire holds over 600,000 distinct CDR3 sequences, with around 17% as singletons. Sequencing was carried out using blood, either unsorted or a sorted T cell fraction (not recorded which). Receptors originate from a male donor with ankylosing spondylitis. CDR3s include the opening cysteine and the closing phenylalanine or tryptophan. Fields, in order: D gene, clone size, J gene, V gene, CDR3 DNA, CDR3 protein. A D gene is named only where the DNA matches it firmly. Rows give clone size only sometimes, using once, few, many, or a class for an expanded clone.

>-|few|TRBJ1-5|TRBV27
TGTGCCAGCAGTTTAGGGCCCAATAGCAATCAGCCCCAGCATTTT
CASSLGPNSNQPQHF
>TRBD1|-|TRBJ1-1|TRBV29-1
TGCAGCGTTGGGACAGGGGACGCTTTCTTT
CSVGTGDAFF
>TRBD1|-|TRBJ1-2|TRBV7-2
TGTGCCAGCACCTCCACAGGGGGCGCCTATGGCTACACCTTC
CASTSTGGAYGYTF
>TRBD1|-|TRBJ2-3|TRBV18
TGTGCCAGCTCGAAGACAGGGGAAGATACGCAGTATTTT
CASSKTGEDTQYF
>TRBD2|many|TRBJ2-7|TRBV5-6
TGTGCCAGCACCGCCTTGGCGGGAGGCCCCTACGAGCAGTACTTC
CASTALAGGPYEQYF
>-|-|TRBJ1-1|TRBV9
TGTGCCAGCAGCCCCGCCGGGATGAACACTGAAGCTTTCTTT
CASSPAGMNTEAFF
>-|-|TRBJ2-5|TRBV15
TGTGCCACCAGCAGCGGCCTGTCGGGTCGGCAAGAGACCCAGTACTTC
CATSSGLSGRQETQYF
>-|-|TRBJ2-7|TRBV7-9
TGTGCCAGCAGACCCGAGACGGGACCCTCGAGCGAGCAGTACTTC
CASRPETGPSSEQYF
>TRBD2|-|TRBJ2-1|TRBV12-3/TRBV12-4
TGTGCCAGCAGTTCCCGATGGACTAGCGGGAGTAATGAGCAGTTCTTC
CASSSRWTSGSNEQFF
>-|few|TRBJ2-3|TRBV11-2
TGTGCCAGCAGCTTCAAGACGGATACGCAGTATTTT
CASSFKTDTQYF
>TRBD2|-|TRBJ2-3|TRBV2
TGTGCCAGCAGGGAGACTAGCGGGGCAGATACGCAGTATTTT
CASRETSGADTQYF
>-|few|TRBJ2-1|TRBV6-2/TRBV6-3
TGTGCCAGCATGAGGTGGGGCTCCTACAATGAGCAGTTCTTC
CASMRWGSYNEQFF
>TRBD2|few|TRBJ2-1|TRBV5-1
TGCGCCAGCGGTCGCAGCGGGGGGTTTATCGATGAGCAGTTCTTC
CASGRSGGFIDEQFF
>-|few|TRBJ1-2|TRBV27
TGTGCCAGCAGTCCCCCGGGAGGGTACTATGGCTACACCTTC
CASSPPGGYYGYTF
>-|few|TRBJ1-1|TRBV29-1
TGCAGCCCCCAGTTCAACGGGGAGGATGAAGCTTTCTTT
CSPQFNGEDEAFF
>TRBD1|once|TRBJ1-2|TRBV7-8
TGTGCCAGCAGCTCACGGGCAGGGGGAGACTATGGCTACACCTTC
CASSSRAGGDYGYTF
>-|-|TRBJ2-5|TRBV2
TGTGCCAGCAGCCTTGAGGGATCGCCTATGGAGACCCAGTACTTC
CASSLEGSPMETQYF
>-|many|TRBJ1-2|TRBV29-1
TGCAGCGTTCAACGGGCTAACTATGGCTACACCTTC
CSVQRANYGYTF
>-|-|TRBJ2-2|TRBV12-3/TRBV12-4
TGTGCCACCGCCAGGGGAGGCGAGACCGGGGAGCTGTTTTTT
CATARGGETGELFF
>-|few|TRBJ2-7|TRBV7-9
TGTGCCAGCAGCTCGGGACATCGAAGCTACGAGCAGTACTTC
CASSSGHRSYEQYF
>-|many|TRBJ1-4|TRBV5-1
TGCGCCAGCAGCCCTACGGGAGCTAATGAAAAACTGTTTTTT
CASSPTGANEKLFF
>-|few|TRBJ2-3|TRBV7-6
TGTGCCAGCAGACAAGGACAGCGACTAACAGATACGCAGTATTTT
CASRQGQRLTDTQYF
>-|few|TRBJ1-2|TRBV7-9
TGTGCCAGCAGCTTTCCGGTAGAGGGGAGCTACACCTTC
CASSFPVEGSYTF
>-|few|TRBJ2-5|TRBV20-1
TGCAGTGCTAGCCGATTCGGGGAGACCCAGTACTTC
CSASRFGETQYF
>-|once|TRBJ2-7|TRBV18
TGTGCCAGCTCACCAGCCCTGACCTACGAGCAGTACTTC
CASSPALTYEQYF
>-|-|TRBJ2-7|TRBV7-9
TGTGCCAGCAGCTTGGGGGCCGAGGGAGGGTCCAGCTTC
CASSLGAEGGSSF
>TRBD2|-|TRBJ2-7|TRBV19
TGTGCCAGTAGTACGTCTAGCGGGAATCACTACGAGCAGTACTTC
CASSTSSGNHYEQYF
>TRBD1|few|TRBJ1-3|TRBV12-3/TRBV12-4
TGTGCCAGCAGTCCTAGAAGACAGGGGGCTGGAAACACCATATATTTT
CASSPRRQGAGNTIYF
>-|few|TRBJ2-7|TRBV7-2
TGTGCCAGCAGCCTCCACGGGGTTGGCTACGAGCAGTACTTC
CASSLHGVGYEQYF
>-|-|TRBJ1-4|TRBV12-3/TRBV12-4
TGTGCCAGCAGTTTAATGGTCAGGGACCGGCATAATGAAAAACTGTTTTTT
CASSLMVRDRHNEKLFF
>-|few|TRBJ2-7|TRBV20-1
TGCAGTGCTATTGGGCTAGCGAAATTCTACGAGCAGTACTTC
CSAIGLAKFYEQYF
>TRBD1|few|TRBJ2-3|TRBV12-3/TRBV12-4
TGTGCCAGCAGTTCCTGGACAGGGGGGGATACGCAGTATTTT
CASSSWTGGDTQYF
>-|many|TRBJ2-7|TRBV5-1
TGCGCCAGCAGCCTAGTGTATAGCTCCTACGAGCAGTACTTC
CASSLVYSSYEQYF
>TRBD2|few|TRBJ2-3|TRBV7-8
TGTGCCAGCAGCCAGCGGACTAGTGTGGATACGCAGTATTTT
CASSQRTSVDTQYF
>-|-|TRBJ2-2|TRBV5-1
TGCGCCAGCAGTGATAGGCCGAACACCGGGGAGCTGTTTTTT
CASSDRPNTGELFF
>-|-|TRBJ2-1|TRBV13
TGTGCCAGCAGCTCGATGGGCCCCTGGGATGAGCAGTTCTTC
CASSSMGPWDEQFF
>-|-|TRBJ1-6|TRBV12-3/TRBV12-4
TGTGCCAGCAGTCCATTGGACTCGAGCTCCTATAATTCACCCCTCCACTTT
CASSPLDSSSYNSPLHF
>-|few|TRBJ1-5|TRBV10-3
TGTGCCATCAGTGAGTCGGGGGGAGGTCCACATCAGCCCCAGCATTTT
CAISESGGGPHQPQHF
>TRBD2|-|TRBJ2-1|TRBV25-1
TGTGCCAGCAGCCCGCCCCCCAGACTAGCGGGATATGTTGGGTACAATGAGCAGTTCTTC
CASSPPPRLAGYVGYNEQFF
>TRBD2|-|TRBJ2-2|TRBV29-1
TGCAGCGTTGAAGATGTCGGGGGGTCCGGGGAGCTGTTTTTT
CSVEDVGGSGELFF
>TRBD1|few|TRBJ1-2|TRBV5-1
TGCGCCAGCAGCCCCCCGGGACAGGGAGTGAGTGGCTACACCTTC
CASSPPGQGVSGYTF
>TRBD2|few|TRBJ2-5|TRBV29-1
TGCAGCGTTGGAAAGGGACTAGCGGCCGCCCTCTCGCAAGAGACCCAGTACTTC
CSVGKGLAAALSQETQYF
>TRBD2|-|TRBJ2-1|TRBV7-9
TGTGCCAGCAGCCACCTAGCGGGAGAGGGCAATGAGCAGTTCTTC
CASSHLAGEGNEQFF
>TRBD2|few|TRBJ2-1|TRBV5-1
TGCGCCAGCAGCTTTGGGGGGACTAGCTCCTACAATGAGCAGTTCTTC
CASSFGGTSSYNEQFF